The 6 T cell receptor beta chains in this list originate from one sample, sequenced in a study of blood T cell repertoires in COVID-19. TCRdb's copy holds only in-frame clones and misses some; the assay was immunoSEQ multiplex PCR. The repertoire holds about 200,000 clones, with 70% to 85% as singletons. Sequenced material: peripheral blood. All receptors derive from a human donor with acute or convalescent COVID-19. The donor label of this sample is uncertain.

The V call is TRBV5-1, the J call TRBJ2-2; TRBD2 matches 8 bases. The trim removed 4 bases at V and 4 bases at J, leaving 15 bases unmatched. Germline-derived CDR1 and CDR2 are SGHRS and YFSETQ. The CDR3 totals 18 residues. CDR3 region: CASSRTHTSGLGTGELFF. As DNA, the CDR3 is TGCGCCAGCAGCCGTACTCACACTAGCGGCTTGGGCACCGGGGAGCTGTTTTTT.

V gene TRBV9 combines with J gene TRBJ2-6; D is unresolved. Germline V CDR1 and CDR2: SGDLS, YYNGEE. The germline V and J ends were trimmed by 1 base and 4 bases, with 3 bases remaining between them. This CDR3 has 13 amino acids. CDR3 protein: CASSVLGANVLTF. In nucleotides, the CDR3 is TGTGCCAGCAGCGTACTGGGGGCCAACGTCCTGACTTTC.

The chain has TRBV29-1 and TRBJ1-5; possible D gene TRBD1, 6 bases. Germline CDR1 is SQVTM and CDR2 is ANQGSEA. The CDR3 is made up of 13 amino acids. With 6 bases removed from V and 2 bases from J, the gap between germline ends came to 11 bases. The CDR3 sequence: CSVQGQGNQPQHF. CDR3 nucleotides: TGCAGCGTACAGGGTCAGGGCAATCAGCCCCAGCATTTT.

This clone was seen more than once but under ten times. This chain connects TRBV27 to TRBJ2-7; unclear D gene. Between the trimmed V and J ends, which lost 4 bases and 2 bases, there was a span of 15 bases. The CDR3 totals 15 residues. Per the germline V gene, CDR1 is MNHEY and CDR2 is SMNVEV (reference sequence). The CDR3 DNA is TGTGCCAGCAGTTCTGCTGTCCGGTTGCCCTACGAGCAGTACTTC. This gives the protein CASSSAVRLPYEQYF.

This rearrangement joins TRBV7-9 to TRBJ1-4; TRBD1 matches 9 bases. From germline, CDR1 is SEHNR and CDR2 FQNEAQ (reference sequence). V gave up 5 bases and J gave up 0 bases; unmatched junction bases: 7. The CDR3 spans 17 residues. CDR3 bases: TGTGCCAGCAGCCCCGGGACAGGGCCCACAACTAATGAAAAACTGTTTTTT. Its protein product is CASSPGTGPTTNEKLFF. Looking up the rest from reference TRBV7-9 and TRBJ1-4 gives the full variable domain: DTGVSQNPRHKITKRGQNVTFRCDPISEHNRLYWYRQTLGQGPEFLTYFQNEAQLEKSRLLSDRFSAERPKGSFSTLEIQRTEQGDSAMYLCASSPGTGPTTNEKLFFGSGTQLSVL.

V and J are TRBV19 and TRBJ1-4; the match to TRBD1 covers 12 bases. This CDR3 has 16 amino acids. Germline V gives CDR1 LNHDA, CDR2 SQIVND (reference sequence). V dropped 6 bases and J dropped 8; count of bases not matched to a gene: 10. The CDR3 DNA sequence: TGTGCCAGTAGCGAAGGGACAGGGGGCCATTGGGAAAAACTGTTTTTT. Translating it yields CASSEGTGGHWEKLFF. Complete variable domain (other parts from reference TRBV19 and TRBJ1-4): DGGITQSPKYLFRKEGQNVTLSCEQNLNHDAMYWYRQDPGQGLRLIYYSQIVNDFQKGDIAEGYSVSREKKESFPLTVTSAQKNPTAFYLCASSEGTGGHWEKLFFGSGTQLSVL.